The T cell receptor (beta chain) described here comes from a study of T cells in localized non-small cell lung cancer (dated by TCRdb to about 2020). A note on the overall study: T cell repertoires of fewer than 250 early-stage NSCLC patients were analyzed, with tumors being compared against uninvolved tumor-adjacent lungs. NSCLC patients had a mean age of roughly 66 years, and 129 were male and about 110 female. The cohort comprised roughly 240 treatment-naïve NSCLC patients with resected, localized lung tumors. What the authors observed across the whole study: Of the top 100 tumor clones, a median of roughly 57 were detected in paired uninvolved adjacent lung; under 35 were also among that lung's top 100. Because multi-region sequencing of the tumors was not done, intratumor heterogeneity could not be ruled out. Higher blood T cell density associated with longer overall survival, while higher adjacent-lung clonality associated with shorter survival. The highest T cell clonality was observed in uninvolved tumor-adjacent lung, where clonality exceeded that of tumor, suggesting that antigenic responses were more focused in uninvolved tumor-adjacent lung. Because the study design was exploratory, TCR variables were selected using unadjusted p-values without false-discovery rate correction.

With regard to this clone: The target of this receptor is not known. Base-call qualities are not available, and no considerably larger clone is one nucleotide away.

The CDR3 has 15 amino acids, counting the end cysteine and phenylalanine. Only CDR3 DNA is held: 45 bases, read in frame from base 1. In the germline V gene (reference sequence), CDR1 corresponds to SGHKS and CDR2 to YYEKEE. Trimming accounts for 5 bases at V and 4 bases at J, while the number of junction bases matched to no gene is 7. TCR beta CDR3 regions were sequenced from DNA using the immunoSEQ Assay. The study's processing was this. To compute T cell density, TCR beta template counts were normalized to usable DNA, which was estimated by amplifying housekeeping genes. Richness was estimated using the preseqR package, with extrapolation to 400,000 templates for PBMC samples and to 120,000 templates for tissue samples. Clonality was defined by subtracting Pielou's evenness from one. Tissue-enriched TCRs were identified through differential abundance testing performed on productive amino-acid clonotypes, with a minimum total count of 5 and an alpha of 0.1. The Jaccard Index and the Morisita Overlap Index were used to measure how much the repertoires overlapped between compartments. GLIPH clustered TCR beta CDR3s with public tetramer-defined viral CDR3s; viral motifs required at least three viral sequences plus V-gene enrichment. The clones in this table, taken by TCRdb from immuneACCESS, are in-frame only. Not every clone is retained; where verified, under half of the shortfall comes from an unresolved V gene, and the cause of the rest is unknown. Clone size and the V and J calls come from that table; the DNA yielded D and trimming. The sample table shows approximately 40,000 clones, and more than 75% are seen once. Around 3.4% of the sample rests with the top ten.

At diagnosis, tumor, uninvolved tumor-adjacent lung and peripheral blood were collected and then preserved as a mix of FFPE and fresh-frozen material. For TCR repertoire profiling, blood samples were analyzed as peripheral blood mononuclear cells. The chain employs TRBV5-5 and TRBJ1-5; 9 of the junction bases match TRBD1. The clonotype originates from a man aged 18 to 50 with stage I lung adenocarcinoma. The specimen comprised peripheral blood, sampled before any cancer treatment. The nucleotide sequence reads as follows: TGTGCCAGCAGGCCGACAGGGGGTATGAATCAGCCCCAGCATTTT. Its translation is CASRPTGGMNQPQHF.